The 14 T cell receptor beta chains reported below all come from one sample, sequenced in a study of blood T cell repertoires in COVID-19. Data came from immunoSEQ multiplex PCR; TCRdb stores just in-frame clones and leaves some out. The table includes about 300,000 clones, around nine tenths detected once. The sequenced material came from peripheral blood. The receptors here all came from a woman aged 30 to 39 with COVID-19, enrolled during active disease.

CDR3 DNA sequence: TGTGCCAGCATACAGGGTCCGGGGACCGGGGAGCTGTTTTTT. It codes for CASIQGPGTGELFF. The chain employs TRBV2 and TRBJ2-2, with D possibly being TRBD1 (6 bases). In germline, CDR1 is SNHLY, CDR2 FYNNEI. V was trimmed by 7 bases and J by 5 bases, leaving 14 bases between them. This CDR3 has 14 amino acids. Complete variable domain (other parts from reference TRBV2 and TRBJ2-2): EPEVTQTPSHQVTQMGQEVILRCVPISNHLYFYWYRQILGQKVEFLVSFYNNEISEKSEIFDDQFSVERPDGSNFTLKIRSTKLEDSAMYFCASIQGPGTGELFFGEGSRLTVL.

The chain joins TRBV10-2 to TRBJ2-4; 9 bases are shared with TRBD2. The junction had 11 bases not matched to a gene; V was cut back by 0 bases and J by 5 bases. The germline V gene has CDR1 WSHSY and CDR2 SAAADI. This CDR3 is 18 amino acids long. The CDR3 DNA reads TGCGCCAGCAGTGAGTCTCGGCGCGGACTAGCGTTCGAAAACATTCAGTACTTC. Protein: CASSESRRGLAFENIQYF.

V usage is TRBV6-1 and J usage is TRBJ2-3; 9 nucleotides line up with TRBD1. CDR3 length equals 16 residues. The V and J ends lost 4 bases and 1 base, in that order; junction bases with no gene match: 6. Looked up from germline, CDR1 is MNHNS and CDR2 is SASEGT. As DNA, the CDR3 is TGTGCCAGCAGTGGGTCGTGGACAGGGGGCACAGATACGCAGTATTTT. As protein: CASSGSWTGGTDTQYF.

In this sample, this clone turned up once. This rearrangement joins TRBV7-9 to TRBJ2-5; TRBD1 is a possible D gene (7 bases). The germline gives CDR1 SEHNR, CDR2 FQNEAQ (reference sequence). There are 17 residues in the CDR3. V gave up 0 bases and J gave up 2 bases, with 16 bases separating them. CDR3 protein: CASSLAVQGGSQETQYF. In nucleotides, the CDR3 is TGTGCCAGCAGCTTAGCGGTTCAGGGGGGCAGTCAAGAGACCCAGTACTTC.

The rearrangement uses TRBV7-2 and TRBJ1-1; D remains ambiguous. The CDR3 spans 14 residues. Germline loops: CDR1 SGHTA, CDR2 FQGNSA. Trimming cost V 2 bases and J 6 bases, with 13 bases left between them. CDR3 sequence reads: CASSLNLVPPEAFF. The DNA for the CDR3 is TGTGCCAGCAGCTTAAACTTGGTCCCTCCTGAAGCTTTCTTT. The variable domain in full, completed from reference TRBV7-2 and TRBJ1-1, reads GAGVSQSPSNKVTEKGKDVELRCDPISGHTALYWYRQSLGQGLEFLIYFQGNSAPDKSGLPSDRFSAERTGGSVSTLTIQRTQQEDSAVYLCASSLNLVPPEAFFGQGTRLTVV.

This clone was detected only a few times. This chain uses TRBV30 with TRBJ1-2; tentatively, D is TRBD1 (5 bases). Germline V lookup: CDR1 GTSNPN, CDR2 SVGIG (reference sequence). This CDR3 comprises 11 residues. Trimming took 4 bases from V and 5 from J, leaving 8 bases between them. CDR3 bases: TGTGCCTGGAACAGGTTGTATGGCTACACCTTC. It codes for CAWNRLYGYTF.

The J gene is TRBJ2-1, the V gene TRBV10-3; a weak D match, TRBD2 (6 bases). Germline-derived CDR1 and CDR2 are ENHRY and SYGVKD. Trimming left V 6 bases short and J 3 bases short, with 12 bases between. The CDR3 runs 14 residues. CDR3 loop: CAIRMGGIYNEQFF. The CDR3 nucleotides read TGTGCCATCAGGATGGGCGGGATCTACAATGAGCAGTTCTTC.

This chain uses TRBV28 with TRBJ2-7; 7 bases are shared with TRBD1. Trimming cost V 8 bases and J 3 bases; bases outside gene matches: 1. Germline CDR1 reads MDHEN; CDR2 reads SYDVKM. This CDR3 has 11 residues. CDR3 sequence: CASGTDYEQYV. CDR3 DNA sequence: TGTGCCAGCGGGACAGACTACGAGCAGTACGTC.

In this sample, this clone turned up a few times. The rearrangement links TRBV2 to TRBJ1-2; 8 nucleotides agree with TRBD1. CDR1 and CDR2 (germline): SNHLY, FYNNEI. J lost 1 base, V lost 9 bases, and 13 bases had no gene match. This CDR3 spans 16 amino acids. The CDR3 DNA sequence: TGTGCCAGTGCCAGGACAGGGCACCCTAATAACTATGGCTACACCTTC. Protein sequence: CASARTGHPNNYGYTF.

The genes are TRBV19 and TRBJ1-6, with D possibly being TRBD1 (5 bases). V lost 3 bases to trimming and J lost 7 bases, with 10 bases between them. This CDR3 region has 14 residues. Germline-derived CDR1 and CDR2 are LNHDA and SQIVND (reference sequence). This chain's CDR3 is CASSITGPNSPLHF. For the CDR3, the DNA is TGTGCCAGTAGTATTACAGGACCAAATTCACCCCTCCACTTT.

This chain uses TRBV5-1 with TRBJ1-4; perhaps TRBD1 as D (5 bases). Per germline, CDR1 SGHRS and CDR2 YFSETQ. The V gene lost 4 bases and the J gene lost 5 bases, with 18 bases spanning the gap. CDR3 size: 16 residues. CDR3 coding DNA: TGCGCCAGCAGCCTAACCCGACAGAGTTGGAATGAAAAACTGTTTTTT. It is translated as CASSLTRQSWNEKLFF.

V and J are TRBV6-6 and TRBJ1-5; D is ambiguous. The CDR3 totals 13 residues. Germline lookup yields CDR1 MNHNY and CDR2 SVGAGI (reference sequence). Trimming removed 4 bases at V and 1 base at J, with 5 bases between. The CDR3 loop reads CASSLASNQPQHF. The CDR3, as DNA: TGTGCCAGCAGTTTAGCAAGCAATCAGCCCCAGCATTTT.

The chain recombines TRBV25-1 with TRBJ1-5; 7 bases are shared with TRBD1. Germline V CDR1 and CDR2: MGHDK, SYGVNS. With 4 bases clipped from V and 4 bases from J, the junction kept 16 bases outside the gene matches. The length of the CDR3 is 18 residues. In DNA form, the CDR3 reads TGTGCCAGCAGTGTTCAACGCGGGCTACAGGGGTGGAATCAGCCCCAGCATTTT. Encoded protein: CASSVQRGLQGWNQPQHF.

The count of this clone is one. J is TRBJ2-2 and V is TRBV6-2 or TRBV6-3; 10 bases align to TRBD1. The CDR3 runs 15 residues. The trim removed 6 bases at V and 4 bases at J, leaving 5 bases unmatched. Germline CDR1 is MNHEY and CDR2 is SVGEGT. Here the CDR3 reads CASSRTGGFTGELFF. CDR3 coding DNA: TGTGCCAGCAGCCGGACAGGGGGATTCACCGGGGAGCTGTTTTTT.